This T cell receptor beta chain was found in a study of blood T cell repertoires in COVID-19. In the study overall: Whether acute or convalescent, the COVID-19 samples came from the United States, Italy and Spain. Sources were T cells, B-cell-depleted T cells, or PBMCs; the material itself was cDNA or gDNA.

Unmatched junction bases numbered 3, after V lost 5 bases and J lost 1 base. Germline CDR1 is SGHDT and CDR2 is YYEEEE. The CDR3 is 13 residues long. Original data processing: The assay estimated nucleated cells by amplifying reference gene primers. The protocol was immunoSEQ multiplex PCR, while the TCRdb copy is restricted to in-frame clones and leaves out a portion. The D gene and trimming were derived from the DNA, and the V and J assignments and clone size from that table. Of more than 85,000 clones listed, approximately 81% are singletons. This chain joins TRBV5-6 and TRBJ2-7; 7 bases are shared with TRBD1. The sequencing sample was made of peripheral blood. The TCR comes from a man at least 80 years old with acute or convalescent COVID-19. This CDR3 reads CASRTGQSYEQYF. CDR3 coding DNA: TGTGCCAGCAGGACGGGACAGTCCTACGAGCAGTACTTC.